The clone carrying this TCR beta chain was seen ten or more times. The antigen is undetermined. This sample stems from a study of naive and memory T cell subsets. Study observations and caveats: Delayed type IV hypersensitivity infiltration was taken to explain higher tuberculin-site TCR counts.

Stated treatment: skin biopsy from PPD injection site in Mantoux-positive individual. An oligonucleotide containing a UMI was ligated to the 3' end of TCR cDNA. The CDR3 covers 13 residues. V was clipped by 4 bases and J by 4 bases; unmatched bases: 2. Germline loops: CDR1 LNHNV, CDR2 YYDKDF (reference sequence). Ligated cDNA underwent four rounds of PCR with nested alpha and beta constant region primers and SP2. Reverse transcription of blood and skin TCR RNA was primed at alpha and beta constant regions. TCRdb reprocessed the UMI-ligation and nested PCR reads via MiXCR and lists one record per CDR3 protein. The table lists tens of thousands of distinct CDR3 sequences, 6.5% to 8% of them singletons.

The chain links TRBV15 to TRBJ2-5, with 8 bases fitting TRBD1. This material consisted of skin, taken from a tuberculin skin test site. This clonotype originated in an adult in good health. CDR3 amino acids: CATSTGQGETQYF. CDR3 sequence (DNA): TGTGCCACCAGCACTGGACAGGGAGAGACCCAGTACTTC.